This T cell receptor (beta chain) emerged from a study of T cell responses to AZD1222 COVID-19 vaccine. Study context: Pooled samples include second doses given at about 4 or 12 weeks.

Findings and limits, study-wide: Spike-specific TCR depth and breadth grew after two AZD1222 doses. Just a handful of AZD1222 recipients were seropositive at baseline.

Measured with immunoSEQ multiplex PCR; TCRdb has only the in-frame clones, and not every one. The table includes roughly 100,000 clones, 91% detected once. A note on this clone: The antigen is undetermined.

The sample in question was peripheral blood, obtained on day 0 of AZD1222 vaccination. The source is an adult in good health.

The CDR3 is CAISGGDLNNEQFF. CDR3 DNA sequence: TGTGCCATCAGTGGCGGGGACCTTAACAATGAGCAGTTCTTC. J is TRBJ2-1 and V is TRBV10-3; possible D gene TRBD2, 6 bases. This CDR3 is built from 14 residues. Germline values: CDR1 ENHRY, CDR2 SYGVKD. Trimming left V 4 bases short and J 5 bases short, with 12 bases between.